A selection of T cell receptor beta chains follows, all from one sample in a study of a mutant IDH1 vaccine in newly diagnosed glioma. The antigens of these receptors remain unknown. Measured with immunoSEQ multiplex PCR; TCRdb has only the in-frame clones, and not every one. The sample yields 50,000 to 65,000 clones, 91% seen once. The sample was PBMCs, taken from a glioma patient whose treatment included an IDH1 peptide vaccine. These receptors were obtained from a man aged 50 or older with glioma. Both conserved end residues are part of each CDR3. A D gene is named only where the DNA matches it firmly. Clone sizes are given selectively: once, few, many, or a class where the clone is expanded.

>TRBJ1-2|.|TRBD1|TRBV13
TGTGCCAGCTCGCTGGTCCACTCCAACCTGGACAGGGTTTATGGCTACACCTTC
CASSLVHSNLDRVYGYTF
>TRBJ2-5|.|.|TRBV30
TGTGCCTGGAGTGTAGCATCCCCTGGGCAGGGGTACTTC
CAWSVASPGQGYF
>TRBJ1-1|.|.|TRBV27
TGTGCCAGCAGGCCAGGGGATAAGGTAGTGACTGAAGCTTTCTTT
CASRPGDKVVTEAFF
>TRBJ2-1|.|TRBD2|TRBV7-2
TGTGCCAGCAGCTTAGGAGGGACTAACTCCAATGAGCAGTTCTTC
CASSLGGTNSNEQFF
>TRBJ2-1|.|.|TRBV9
TGTGCCAGCAGGGCCGCCGGGACATTGATCGCTGAGCAGTTCTTC
CASRAAGTLIAEQFF
>TRBJ1-4|few|.|TRBV30
TGTGCCTGGAGTGTGGGGACTAATGAAAAACTGTTTTTT
CAWSVGTNEKLFF
>TRBJ2-3|.|TRBD2|TRBV19
TGTGCCAGTAGTATAGATTCAAGGGCGGGGGGGCCCCAAGATACGCAGTATTTT
CASSIDSRAGGPQDTQYF
>TRBJ1-4|.|TRBD1|TRBV19
TGTGCCAGTACAACAGGGGGCAATGAAAAACTGTTTTTT
CASTTGGNEKLFF
>TRBJ2-2|once|.|TRBV10-2
TGCGCCAGCAAACTCGATGTGAACACCGGGGAGCTGTTTTTT
CASKLDVNTGELFF
>TRBJ2-1|.|.|TRBV9
TGTGCCAGCAGCGGAAATGAGCAGTTCTTC
CASSGNEQFF
>TRBJ1-1|.|.|TRBV15
TGTGCCACCAGCAGAGGTCAATGGGGGGGAGCTTTCTTT
CATSRGQWGGAFF
>TRBJ1-2|.|TRBD1|TRBV4-2
TGTGCCAGCAGCCCCAGACAGGGGGCCGGCTATGGCTACACCTTC
CASSPRQGAGYGYTF
>TRBJ1-1|once|.|TRBV30
TGTGCCTGGAGTGTAGGGGGGACGTTGAACACTGAAGCTTTCTTT
CAWSVGGTLNTEAFF
>TRBJ2-2|.|TRBD1|TRBV9
TGTGCCAGCAGCGCCGGACAGGAGAACACCGGGGAGCTGTTTTTT
CASSAGQENTGELFF
>TRBJ2-1|.|.|TRBV7-2
TGTGCCAGCAGTTGGACACGCTACAATGAGCAGTTCTTC
CASSWTRYNEQFF
>TRBJ1-1|.|.|TRBV27
TGTGCCAGCAGCGAGTACTGGAGCACTGAAGCTTTCTTT
CASSEYWSTEAFF
>TRBJ1-3|.|.|TRBV9
TGTGCCAGCAGCGTAGGAACATCTGGAAACACCATATATTTT
CASSVGTSGNTIYF
>TRBJ2-7|.|.|TRBV6-1
TGTGCCAGCAGTGAAGCGCGAGGAAAACAGACCTACGAGCAGTACTTC
CASSEARGKQTYEQYF